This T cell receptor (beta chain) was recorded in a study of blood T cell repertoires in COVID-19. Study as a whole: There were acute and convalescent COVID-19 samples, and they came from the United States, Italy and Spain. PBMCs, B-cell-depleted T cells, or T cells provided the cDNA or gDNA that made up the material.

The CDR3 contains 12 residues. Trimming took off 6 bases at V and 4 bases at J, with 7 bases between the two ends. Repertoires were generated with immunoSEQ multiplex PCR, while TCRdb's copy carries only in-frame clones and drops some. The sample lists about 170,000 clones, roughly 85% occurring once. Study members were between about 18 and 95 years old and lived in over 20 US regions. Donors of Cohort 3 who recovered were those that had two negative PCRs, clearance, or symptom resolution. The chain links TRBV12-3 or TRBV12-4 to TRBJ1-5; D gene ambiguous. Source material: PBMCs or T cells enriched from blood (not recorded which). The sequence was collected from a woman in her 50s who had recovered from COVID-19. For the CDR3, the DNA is TGTGCCAGCAGGATGCGAAATCAGCCCCAGCATTTT. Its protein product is CASRMRNQPQHF.